The 29 T cell receptor beta chains below were found in one sample sequenced in a study of graft-versus-host responses after intestinal transplantation. Libraries were prepared by immunoSEQ multiplex PCR; TCRdb keeps only in-frame clonotypes and omits some of them. The sample contains roughly 93,000 clones, about 93% of which appear only once. For these receptors, no antigen is known. The source material was unstimulated CD8+ T cells sorted from spleen or lymph node cells, sampled before intestinal transplant. Source of these receptors: a human donor who received an intestinal transplant.

The V and J genes are TRBV19 and TRBJ1-5, with 10 positions matching TRBD1. This CDR3 comprises 15 residues. Germline V gives CDR1 LNHDA, CDR2 SQIVND (reference sequence). The ends lost 5 bases at V and 4 bases at J; junction bases unmatched: 5. This CDR3 reads CASSVRTGGNQPQHF. In DNA, the CDR3 is TGTGCCAGTAGTGTCCGGACAGGGGGAAATCAGCCCCAGCATTTT.

The genes are TRBV7-2 and TRBJ1-2; D is unresolved. Trimming left V 3 bases short and J 7 bases short, with 6 bases between. This CDR3 contains 11 residues. In germline, CDR1 is SGHTA, CDR2 FQGNSA. CDR3: CASSFISGYTF. CDR3 sequence (DNA): TGTGCCAGCAGCTTTATTAGTGGCTACACCTTC.

In DNA, the CDR3 is TGCGCCAGCAGCTTGGTTACAGGGGATTACTACGAGCAGTACTTC. Residues: CASSLVTGDYYEQYF. This chain joins TRBV5-1 and TRBJ2-7, with TRBD1 matching over 7 bases. The V gene's germline CDR1 is SGHRS and CDR2 YFSETQ. The V gene end was trimmed by 0 bases and the J gene end by 3 bases; junction bases not matched to a gene: 6. The CDR3 extends over 15 amino acids.

This sequence joins TRBV5-4 and TRBJ2-1; 10 positions agree with TRBD2. The CDR3 length is 16 residues. Losses at the gene ends were 4 bases for V and 5 bases for J; bases not matched to a gene: 9. CDR1 SGHNT and CDR2 YYREEE come from the germline V gene (reference sequence). The CDR3 sequence: CASSPLGLAGDNEQFF. CDR3 nucleotides: TGTGCCAGCAGCCCCCTGGGGCTAGCGGGAGACAATGAGCAGTTCTTC.

The chain has TRBV4-1 and TRBJ2-3, with D maybe TRBD1 (5 bases). The ends were cut back, 4 bases at V and 0 bases at J, with 11 bases in the middle. The V gene's germline CDR1 is MGHRA and CDR2 YSYEKL. The CDR3 runs to 15 residues. The CDR3 here is CASSRGTTSTDTQYF. CDR3 coding DNA: TGCGCCAGCAGCCGGGGCACTACAAGCACAGATACGCAGTATTTT.

The chain has TRBV7-9 and TRBJ1-1, with a possible D match to TRBD1 (6 bases). CDR1 SEHNR and CDR2 FQNEAQ come from the germline V gene (reference sequence). V was shortened by 1 base and J by 4 bases, with 7 bases between the two germline ends. The CDR3 runs 13 residues. The CDR3 is CASSLGGPTEAFF. CDR3 coding DNA: TGTGCCAGCAGCTTAGGGGGGCCCACTGAAGCTTTCTTT.

The V and J genes are TRBV7-4 and TRBJ1-4, with D unresolved. V dropped 7 bases and J dropped 5 bases, with 23 bases sitting between them. In germline, CDR1 is SGHVT, CDR2 SQSDAQ. The CDR3 contains 17 residues. The CDR3 spells CASIPNIGVVRNEKLFF. The CDR3 DNA sequence: TGTGCCAGCATCCCAAATATCGGGGTCGTTAGGAATGAAAAACTGTTTTTT.

This chain links TRBV13 with TRBJ1-2, with D perhaps matching TRBD1 (6 bases). V dropped 6 bases and J dropped 4 bases, with 27 bases sitting between them. Germline V CDR1 and CDR2: PRHDT, FYEKMQ (reference sequence). The CDR3 consists of 18 residues. The CDR3 sequence is CASSSTAAGTRISYGYTF. CDR3 DNA: TGTGCCAGCAGTTCAACCGCTGCCGGGACACGGATTTCCTATGGCTACACCTTC.

The V call is TRBV19, the J call TRBJ2-7; a weak D match, TRBD1 (5 bases). V lost 3 bases and J lost 6, with 12 bases in between. CDR3 length equals 13 residues. Germline-derived CDR1 and CDR2 are LNHDA and SQIVND (reference sequence). The CDR3 is CASSISPGAEQYF. The CDR3 region has the DNA TGTGCCAGTAGTATCTCCCCTGGGGCCGAGCAGTACTTC.

This chain links TRBV2 with TRBJ1-2, with D perhaps TRBD1 (5 bases). Germline V gives CDR1 SNHLY, CDR2 FYNNEI. Trimming removed 10 bases at V and 3 bases at J, with 12 bases between. The CDR3 loop spans 12 amino acids. In nucleotides, the CDR3 is TGTGCCATCACCAGGGAGGACTATGGCTACACCTTC. This sequence encodes CAITREDYGYTF. Variable domain in full (rest from reference TRBV2 and TRBJ1-2): EPEVTQTPSHQVTQMGQEVILRCVPISNHLYFYWYRQILGQKVEFLVSFYNNEISEKSEIFDDQFSVERPDGSNFTLKIRSTKLEDSAMYFCAITREDYGYTFGSGTRLTVV.

This clone was seen a single time. V gene TRBV9 combines with J gene TRBJ2-1, with D maybe TRBD2 (6 bases). Germline CDR1 is SGDLS and CDR2 is YYNGEE. This CDR3 region has 15 residues. Trimming removed 3 bases from V and 0 bases from J, with 10 bases in between. This CDR3 reads CASSGGLSSYNEQFF. The DNA of the CDR3 is TGTGCCAGCAGCGGGGGACTTAGCTCCTACAATGAGCAGTTCTTC.

Only a few counts were recorded for this clone. J is TRBJ2-7 and V is TRBV6-1; D unclear. V gave up 3 bases and J gave up 1 base, with 7 bases separating them. The CDR3 totals 13 residues. The germline gives CDR1 MNHNS, CDR2 SASEGT. CDR3 in DNA: TGTGCCAGCAGTGATGGCGGATCCTACGAGCAGTACTTC. Amino acids: CASSDGGSYEQYF.

The genes are TRBV15 and TRBJ1-4; D gene uncertain. The CDR3 spans 15 residues. Trimming removed 0 bases from V and 4 bases from J, with 9 bases in between. Germline lookup yields CDR1 LNHNV and CDR2 YYDKDF (reference sequence). The CDR3 sequence is CATSRDLSRNEKLFF. The CDR3 region has the DNA TGTGCCACCAGCAGAGATTTATCCCGTAATGAAAAACTGTTTTTT.

V gene TRBV28 combines with J gene TRBJ2-1, with D possibly matching TRBD2 (5 bases). CDR1 is MDHEN and CDR2 is SYDVKM in the germline V gene. The CDR3 loop spans 15 amino acids. Trimming took 4 bases from V and 2 from J, leaving 12 bases between them. The DNA for the CDR3 is TGTGCCAGCAGTTACGGGCGGAGGCCCTACAATGAGCAGTTCTTC. It yields the protein CASSYGRRPYNEQFF.

J is TRBJ2-7 and V is TRBV4-3, with unresolved D. Germline V gene lookup returns CDR1 LGHNA and CDR2 YSLEER. The V end lost 3 bases, the J end lost 6 bases, and 15 bases lay between the germline ends. This CDR3 comprises 14 residues. CDR3 nucleotide sequence: TGCGCCAGCAGCCAGGGCCTCTTCGCTCCCGAGCAGTACTTC. Encoded protein: CASSQGLFAPEQYF.

This sequence joins TRBV19 and TRBJ1-6, with no clear D. The germline V gene encodes CDR1 LNHDA and CDR2 SQIVND (reference sequence). The CDR3 runs 14 residues. V lost 5 bases to trimming and J lost 0 bases, with 5 bases between them. The DNA for the CDR3 is TGTGCCAGTAGTGAGAGCTCCTATAATTCACCCCTCCACTTT. Translated, it gives CASSESSYNSPLHF.

The rearrangement links TRBV13 to TRBJ2-3; 9 positions agree with TRBD2. The V segment lost 4 bases and the J segment 4 bases; nucleotides outside the gene matches: 6. The CDR3 loop spans 15 amino acids. Germline V gives CDR1 PRHDT, CDR2 FYEKMQ (reference sequence). The CDR3, as DNA: TGTGCCAGCAGCTCAGCGGGGGGCGGGGCAGATACGCAGTATTTT. Residues: CASSSAGGGADTQYF. Drawing the rest from reference TRBV13 and TRBJ2-3, the complete variable domain is AAGVIQSPRHLIKEKRETATLKCYPIPRHDTVYWYQQGPGQDPQFLISFYEKMQSDKGSIPDRFSAQQFSDYHSELNMSSLELGDSALYFCASSSAGGGADTQYFGPGTRLTVL.

This clone was observed a single time. V usage is TRBV7-9 and J usage is TRBJ2-7; 8 nucleotides align to TRBD2. V lost 5 bases and J lost 3; bases outside the gene matches: 9. CDR1 and CDR2 from the germline V gene are SEHNR and FQNEAQ (reference sequence). This CDR3 spans 15 amino acids. CDR3 DNA: TGTGCCAGCAGCGCAGCCAGCGGGGGAGGCTACGAGCAGTACTTC. Encoded protein: CASSAASGGGYEQYF.

The gene calls are TRBV25-1 and TRBJ1-2; D gene unclear. The CDR3 length is 13 residues. V lost 2 bases to trimming and J lost 4 bases, with 8 bases between them. Germline V CDR1 and CDR2: MGHDK, SYGVNS. This chain's CDR3 is CASSEIGVYGYTF. The CDR3 bases are TGTGCCAGCAGTGAAATCGGGGTCTATGGCTACACCTTC.

V and J are TRBV7-2 and TRBJ2-1, with D maybe TRBD2 (6 bases). Trimming shortened V by 0 bases and J by 0 bases, and 6 bases separated the two germline ends. This CDR3 has 15 residues. CDR1 is SGHTA, CDR2 FQGNSA, per germline. CDR3 DNA: TGTGCCAGCAGCTTAGCCGGGAGCTCCTACAATGAGCAGTTCTTC. It codes for CASSLAGSSYNEQFF. The complete variable domain, with remaining parts taken from reference TRBV7-2 and TRBJ2-1, reads GAGVSQSPSNKVTEKGKDVELRCDPISGHTALYWYRQSLGQGLEFLIYFQGNSAPDKSGLPSDRFSAERTGGSVSTLTIQRTQQEDSAVYLCASSLAGSSYNEQFFGPGTRLTVL.

The V and J genes are TRBV27 and TRBJ2-1; TRBD2 is a possible D gene (5 bases). Germline V gene lookup returns CDR1 MNHEY and CDR2 SMNVEV (reference sequence). Deletions cut 0 bases from V and 7 bases from J, with 13 bases between. There are 15 residues in the CDR3. The CDR3 here is CASSLSGLEKNEQFF. CDR3 bases: TGTGCCAGCAGTTTATCCGGACTGGAGAAGAATGAGCAGTTCTTC.

The chain uses TRBV2 and TRBJ2-3; 9 positions agree with TRBD2. J gave up 4 bases and V 7 bases, and 6 bases lay outside the gene matches. CDR1 SNHLY and CDR2 FYNNEI come from the germline V gene. This CDR3 spans 14 amino acids. The CDR3 here is CASMRLADSDTQYF. As DNA, the CDR3 is TGTGCCAGCATGAGACTAGCGGATTCAGATACGCAGTATTTT.

The chain employs TRBV19 and TRBJ2-7, with TRBD2 matching 8 bases. With 1 base clipped from V and 7 bases from J, the junction kept 9 bases outside the gene matches. The CDR3 loop spans 15 amino acids. Germline CDR1 reads LNHDA; CDR2 reads SQIVND (reference sequence). CDR3 in amino acids: CASSIGLAGGREQYF. The CDR3 nucleotides read TGTGCCAGTAGTATAGGACTCGCGGGAGGTCGGGAGCAGTACTTC.

The genes are TRBV5-6 and TRBJ1-2, with 8 bases fitting TRBD1. The junction had 8 bases not matched to a gene; V was cut back by 0 bases and J by 7 bases. This CDR3 contains 15 residues. CDR1 and CDR2 (germline): SGHDT, YYEEEE. The CDR3 here is CASSLARTGLSGYTF. The CDR3 DNA reads TGTGCCAGCAGCTTGGCTCGGACAGGGCTGAGTGGCTACACCTTC.

The rearrangement uses TRBV19 and TRBJ1-5; D might be TRBD1 (5 bases). Germline V gene sequence: CDR1 LNHDA, CDR2 SQIVND (reference sequence). CDR3 length: 17 amino acids. The V end was cut by 3 bases, the J end by 5 bases, with 20 bases between. CDR3: CASSISGGRKLDQPQHF. The CDR3 coding sequence is TGTGCCAGTAGTATTTCCGGGGGGAGAAAGCTGGATCAGCCCCAGCATTTT.

The V gene is TRBV2, the J gene TRBJ1-1; no firm D call. This CDR3 region has 14 residues. The V and J ends lost 3 bases and 0 bases respectively, with 8 bases between them. Germline lookup yields CDR1 SNHLY and CDR2 FYNNEI. The CDR3 DNA is TGTGCCAGCAGTGACGAGGGTGTGAACACTGAAGCTTTCTTT. This translates into CASSDEGVNTEAFF.

This clone was recorded only once. V and J are TRBV9 and TRBJ2-5; a weak D match, TRBD1 (6 bases). The last part of the DNA fits TRBJ2-7 better; the J call may be wrong. Germline assignment: CDR1 SGDLS and CDR2 YYNGEE. CDR3 length: 15 amino acids. The CDR3 coding sequence is TGTGCCAGCAGCGTAGGGGGCAGGGGAGATTACGAGCAGTACTTC. Encoded protein: CASSVGGRGDYEQYF.

The chain has TRBV7-6 and TRBJ2-3, with 7 bases lining up with TRBD1. Losses at the gene ends were 1 base for V and 3 bases for J; bases not matched to a gene: 10. CDR3 length: 17 amino acids. Germline values: CDR1 SGHVS, CDR2 FNYEAQ. The CDR3, as DNA: TGTGCCAGCAGCTTAGAGGCAGGGGGTTCTAGTACAGATACGCAGTATTTT. This codes for CASSLEAGGSSTDTQYF.

The gene calls are TRBV5-1 and TRBJ2-1; maybe TRBD2 (5 bases). CDR1 and CDR2 from the germline V gene are SGHRS and YFSETQ. The CDR3 is 15 amino acids. V gave up 4 bases and J gave up 0 bases, with 11 bases separating them. The CDR3 reads CASSSGLSSYNEQFF. The CDR3 region has the DNA TGCGCCAGCAGCAGCGGACTGAGCTCCTACAATGAGCAGTTCTTC.